Judged by abundance, the clone carrying this T cell receptor (beta chain) is large. Its matching antigen is unknown. Trimming took 5 bases from V and 2 from J; bases not matched to a gene: 6. Germline-derived CDR1 and CDR2 are SGHTA and FQGNSA. This CDR3 is 15 amino acids long. The treatment here: approximately 9-day PBMC culture with coronavirus spike peptide pools or control peptides (ViraFEST assay). ViraFEST used peptide pools to expand antigen-specific T cells and subsequently sequenced their TCRs. The Oncomine TCR Beta short-read assay was applied to DNA of cultured CD4+ T cells. From the PCR reads, TCRdb called clonotypes with MiXCR, one entry per CDR3 protein. This table holds roughly 16,000 distinct CDR3 sequences, around three quarters found once. The source of the sample is a study of vaccination and CD4 T cells after COVID-19. The overall study: Convalescent patients were SARS-CoV-2 positive by nasal swab PCR; nine or ten mild, one severe. Controls used CEFX viral epitopes (positive), HIV-1 Nef peptides (negative), or no peptide.

Study results and limitations: The study found median SARS-CoV-2-reactive clonotypes rising from approximately 21 to 38, not significantly.

This clonotype was sampled from a human donor who had recovered from COVID-19. The gene calls are TRBV7-2 and TRBJ1-3, with 7 bases that match TRBD1. Sequencing was done on a sample of CD4+ T cells from blood, cultured in vitro. The CDR3 sequence is CASSPYGTAGNTIYF. CDR3 DNA sequence: TGTGCCAGCAGCCCCTACGGGACAGCTGGAAACACCATATATTTT.